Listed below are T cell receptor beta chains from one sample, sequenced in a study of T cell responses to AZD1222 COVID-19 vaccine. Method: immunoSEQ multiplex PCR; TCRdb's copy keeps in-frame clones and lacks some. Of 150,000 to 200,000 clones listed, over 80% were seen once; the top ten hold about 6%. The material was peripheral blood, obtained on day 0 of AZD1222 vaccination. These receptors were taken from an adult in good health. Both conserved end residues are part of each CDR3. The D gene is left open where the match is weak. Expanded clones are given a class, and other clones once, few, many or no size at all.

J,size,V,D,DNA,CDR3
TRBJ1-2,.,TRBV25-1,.,TGTGCCAGCAGTCCAGGGACCTATGGCTACACCTTC,CASSPGTYGYTF
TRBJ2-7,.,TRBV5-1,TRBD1,TGCGCCAGCAGCTTGGATACAGGGGCCTACGAGCAGTACTTC,CASSLDTGAYEQYF
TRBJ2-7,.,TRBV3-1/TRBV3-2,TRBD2,TGTGCCAGCAGCTTAAGTCTAGCGGGGGAGCAGTACTTC,CASSLSLAGEQYF
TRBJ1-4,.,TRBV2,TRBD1,TGTGCCACGGAGGGACAGTCTAATGAAAAACTGTTTTTT,CATEGQSNEKLFF
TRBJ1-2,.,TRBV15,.,TGTGCCACCAGCAGAGAACAGGGAAGCTATGGCTACACCTTC,CATSREQGSYGYTF
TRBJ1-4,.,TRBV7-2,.,TGTGCCAGCAGCTTAAGCCCAGGCGGACTGGCAAAACTGTTTTTT,CASSLSPGGLAKLFF
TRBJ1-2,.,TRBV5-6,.,TGTGCCAGCAGCTCATGGGGGGTAGCTGGCTACACCTTC,CASSSWGVAGYTF
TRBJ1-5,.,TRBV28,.,TGTGCCAGCAGTCTTATTGACAGCACCAATCAGCCCCAGCATTTT,CASSLIDSTNQPQHF
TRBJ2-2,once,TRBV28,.,TGTGCCAGCAAAAAGAATCGCGGACAGACGAACACCGGGGAGCTGTTTTTT,CASKKNRGQTNTGELFF
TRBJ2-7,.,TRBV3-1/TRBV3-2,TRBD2,TGTGCCAGCAGCCACCTAGCGGGGAAGCAGTACTTC,CASSHLAGKQYF
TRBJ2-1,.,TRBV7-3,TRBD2,TGTGCCAGCAGCTTTTTACGGGCGGGAGGGCCGTTCTTC,CASSFLRAGGPFF
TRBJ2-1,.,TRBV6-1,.,TGTGCCAGCAGTGACACTCTCACCGGCTCCTACAATGAGCAGTTCTTC,CASSDTLTGSYNEQFF
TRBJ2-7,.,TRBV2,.,TGTGCCAGCAGTGCTAGACGGACCGCGGAGGAGCAGTACTTC,CASSARRTAEEQYF
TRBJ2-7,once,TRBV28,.,TGTGCCAGCAGTTTTGATTCTCAATACGAGCAGTACTTC,CASSFDSQYEQYF
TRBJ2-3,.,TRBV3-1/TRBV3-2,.,TGTGCCAGCAGCCAAAGGGCAAACACAGATACGCAGTATTTT,CASSQRANTDTQYF
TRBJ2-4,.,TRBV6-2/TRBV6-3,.,TGTGCCAGCAGTCTGGACAGTGCCAAAAACATTCAGTACTTC,CASSLDSAKNIQYF
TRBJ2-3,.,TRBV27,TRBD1,TGTGCCAGCAGTCTCCAGACAGGGAGAAGCACAGATACGCAGTATTTT,CASSLQTGRSTDTQYF
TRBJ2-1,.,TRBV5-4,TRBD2,TGTGCCAGCAGCTCTGCAGGGGGGCTAGCGGGGGTCGCCCAGTTCTTC,CASSSAGGLAGVAQFF
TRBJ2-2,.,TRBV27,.,TGTGCCAGCAGCCGAACCGGGGAGCTGTTTTTT,CASSRTGELFF
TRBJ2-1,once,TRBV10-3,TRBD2,TGTGCCATCAGTCCAGCAGGCGGGAGGGGAAACTACAATGAGCAGTTCTTC,CAISPAGGRGNYNEQFF
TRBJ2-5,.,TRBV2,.,TGTGCCAGCAACCGGAACCAGGGTGCCCAGTACTTC,CASNRNQGAQYF
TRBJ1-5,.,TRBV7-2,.,TGTGCCAGCAGCTTATTCTGGAATCAGCCCCAGCATTTT,CASSLFWNQPQHF
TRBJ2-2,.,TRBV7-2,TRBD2,TGTGCCAGCAGCCACATCTGGCGGGGGGGCGCGAACACCGGGGAGCTGTTTTTT,CASSHIWRGGANTGELFF
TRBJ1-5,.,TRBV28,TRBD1,TGTGCCAGCAGTTCCACCGGGACAGGGTATCAGCCCCAGCATTTT,CASSSTGTGYQPQHF
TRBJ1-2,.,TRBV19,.,TGTGCCAGTAAGACGGGCCAGTCCTATGGCTACACCTTC,CASKTGQSYGYTF
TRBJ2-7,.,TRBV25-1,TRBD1,TGTGCCAGCAGTGCTACACAGGGGGCCGGCCCCTACGAGCAGTACTTC,CASSATQGAGPYEQYF
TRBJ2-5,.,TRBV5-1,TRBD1,TGCGCCAGCAGCTCAGGGGGTGACGGGGAGACCCAGTACTTC,CASSSGGDGETQYF
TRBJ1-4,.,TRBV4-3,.,TGCGCCAGCAGCCAAGGAGCCAACAGGGTTACTAATGAAAAACTGTTTTTT,CASSQGANRVTNEKLFF
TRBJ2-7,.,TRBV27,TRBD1,TGTGCCAGCAGTTTAACCTGGACAGGGGATGCCGAGCAGTACTTC,CASSLTWTGDAEQYF
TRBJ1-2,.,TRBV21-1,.,TGTGCCCCGCGGGGGCGAAACTATGGCTACACCTTC,CAPRGRNYGYTF
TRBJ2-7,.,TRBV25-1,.,TGTGCCAGCAGTGAAGGTGGGGGCTACGAGCAGTACTTC,CASSEGGGYEQYF
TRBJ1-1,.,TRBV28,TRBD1,TGTGCCAGCATCCACGGCGGGACAGACCCTGAAGCTTTCTTT,CASIHGGTDPEAFF
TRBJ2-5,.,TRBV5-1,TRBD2,TGCGCCAGCAGCTTTCCGGGAGGGCCTGCAGAGACCCAGTACTTC,CASSFPGGPAETQYF
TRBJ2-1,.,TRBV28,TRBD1,TGTGCCAGCAGCCGCTTGGGACAGGGGGTTTACAATGAGCAGTTCTTC,CASSRLGQGVYNEQFF
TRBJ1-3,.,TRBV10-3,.,TGTGCCATCACCCAAGAGCATGGAAACACCATATATTTT,CAITQEHGNTIYF
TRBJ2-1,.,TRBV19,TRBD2,TGTGCCAGTAGTATAATGCTAGCGGTATACAATGAGCAGTTCTTC,CASSIMLAVYNEQFF